The clone carrying this T cell receptor (beta chain) was seen a few times. Its antigen is still unknown. A lack of ophthalmopathy progression within 18 months defined stable Graves' hyperthyroidism. These data are taken from a study of T cells in Graves' hyperthyroidism and ophthalmopathy. The CDR3 totals 13 residues. Germline V gives CDR1 SQVTM, CDR2 ANQGSEA. Trimming stripped 3 bases from V and 4 bases from J, with 12 bases between. Findings and caveats of the study: Most clonotypes expanded in the thyroid (above 0.001) were also present in blood.

RNA transcripts served as the template for amplifying TCR beta CDR3 regions. The HTBI primer set was used in a first-round RT-PCR of the TCR CDR3. TCRdb reprocessed the multiplex PCR reads via MiXCR and lists one record per CDR3 protein. The sample lists about 560,000 distinct CDR3 sequences, roughly a sixth occurring once. The sequence came from a woman aged 18-29 years with Graves' hyperthyroidism. V gene TRBV29-1 combines with J gene TRBJ1-1; D gene ambiguous. The specimen was blood. DNA of the CDR3: TGCAGCGTTGATAACGGGGTGGGCACTGAAGCTTTCTTT. Protein product: CSVDNGVGTEAFF.